The rows below give T cell receptor beta chains drawn from one sample of a study of T cell responses to AZD1222 COVID-19 vaccine. Repertoires were generated with immunoSEQ multiplex PCR, while TCRdb's copy carries only in-frame clones and drops some. The sample yields 100,000 to 150,000 clones, 88% seen once. Sequencing was performed on peripheral blood, taken on day 0 of AZD1222 vaccination. The receptors originated from an adult in good health. Both conserved end residues are part of each CDR3. The order of the fields is clone size, D gene, V gene, J gene, CDR3 protein, CDR3 DNA. D genes are given only for firm matches. Where a row states a size, it is once, few, many or the class of an expanded clone; other rows omit it.

size: .; D: .; V: TRBV6-5; J: TRBJ2-5; CDR3: CASSSPSLGRGTQYF; DNA: TGTGCCAGCAGCTCCCCTAGCTTGGGGCGGGGGACCCAGTACTTC
size: .; D: TRBD1; V: TRBV9; J: TRBJ2-2; CDR3: CASSTGQGALGTGELFF; DNA: TGTGCCAGCAGCACGGGACAGGGGGCGCTGGGCACCGGGGAGCTGTTTTTT
size: .; D: .; V: TRBV7-9; J: TRBJ1-1; CDR3: CASSPTVLAFF; DNA: TGTGCCAGCAGCCCGACAGTTCTAGCTTTCTTT
size: .; D: TRBD1; V: TRBV18; J: TRBJ2-7; CDR3: CASSRDRTSEQYF; DNA: TGTGCCAGCTCAAGGGACAGGACGAGCGAGCAGTACTTC
size: .; D: .; V: TRBV11-2; J: TRBJ1-5; CDR3: CASSLGVANQPQHF; DNA: TGTGCCAGCAGCTTAGGGGTAGCAAATCAGCCCCAGCATTTT
size: .; D: .; V: TRBV5-1; J: TRBJ2-2; CDR3: CASSLAFEELFF; DNA: TGCGCCAGCAGCTTAGCGTTTGAGGAGCTGTTTTTT
size: .; D: TRBD2; V: TRBV6-2/TRBV6-3; J: TRBJ2-1; CDR3: CASSYSGGLAGNEQFF; DNA: TGTGCCAGCAGTTACTCAGGCGGACTAGCGGGGAATGAGCAGTTCTTC
size: .; D: .; V: TRBV7-3; J: TRBJ2-6; CDR3: CASTFGTRGANVLTF; DNA: TGTGCCAGCACCTTTGGGACAAGGGGGGCCAACGTCCTGACTTTC
size: .; D: .; V: TRBV18; J: TRBJ1-3; CDR3: CASSPDAGNTIYF; DNA: TGTGCCAGCTCACCAGACGCTGGAAACACCATATATTTT
size: .; D: TRBD1; V: TRBV19; J: TRBJ1-2; CDR3: CASSPRGTGDGYTF; DNA: TGTGCCAGTAGTCCCCGTGGGACAGGGGATGGCTACACCTTC
size: .; D: TRBD1; V: TRBV28; J: TRBJ1-1; CDR3: CASSDRDRGRRAFF; DNA: TGTGCCAGCAGTGACCGGGACAGGGGGCGGCGGGCTTTCTTT
size: once; D: .; V: TRBV4-3; J: TRBJ1-1; CDR3: CASSQVTGRWTEAFF; DNA: TGCGCCAGCAGCCAAGTAACAGGGAGGTGGACTGAAGCTTTCTTT